One and the same sample provided the 8 T cell receptor beta chains below, sequenced in a study of regulatory T cells in long-lasting Graves disease. Time point in this sample: newly diagnosed GD, antithyroid drugs for less than 3 months. The TCR library was prepared using RNA isolated from PBMCs. Researchers made TCR beta libraries by using iRepertoire HTBI primers and running Arm-PCR on CDR3 regions. Each CDR3 protein gets one entry after TCRdb re-called the multiplex PCR reads with MiXCR. The data show some 320,000 distinct CDR3 sequences, 15% to 20% seen once. The specimen comprised peripheral blood mononuclear cells (PBMCs), sampled at new diagnosis, from a patient treated with antithyroid drugs. The receptors originated from a female donor with Graves disease.

This clonotype was recorded at least ten times. The chain uses TRBV19 and TRBJ2-1; possible D gene TRBD2, 5 bases. Trimming took off 3 bases at V and 4 bases at J, with 10 bases between the two ends. Germline V gene lookup returns CDR1 LNHDA and CDR2 SQIVND (reference sequence). The CDR3 is made up of 14 amino acids. The CDR3 DNA sequence: TGTGCCAGTAGTATCGGGAACCTTTACAATGAGCAGTTCTTC. Its translation is CASSIGNLYNEQFF.

This clonotype was observed a few times. The chain links TRBV30 to TRBJ2-7; D gene uncertain. V lost 2 bases and J lost 5, with 13 bases in between. Germline loops: CDR1 GTSNPN, CDR2 SVGIG (reference sequence). The CDR3 covers 13 residues. CDR3: CAWSPSPFHEQYF. The CDR3, as DNA: TGTGCCTGGAGTCCATCCCCATTCCACGAGCAGTACTTC.

CDR3 protein: CSARGLGSQETQYF. In nucleotides, the CDR3 is TGCAGTGCTAGGGGACTAGGGAGCCAAGAGACCCAGTACTTC. The gene calls are TRBV20-1 and TRBJ2-5, with 8 nucleotides matching TRBD2. CDR3 length: 14 residues. Trimming cost V 3 bases and J 1 base; bases outside gene matches: 4. The germline CDR1 and CDR2 sequences are DFQATT and SNEGSKA (reference sequence).

In its sample, this clonotype was seen many times. The genes are TRBV10-3 and TRBJ1-1, with 7 nucleotides matching TRBD1. V lost 4 bases and J lost 0; bases outside the gene matches: 2. CDR3 length equals 14 residues. Germline loops: CDR1 ENHRY, CDR2 SYGVKD. CDR3 sequence: CAISGQGLNTEAFF. The DNA for the CDR3 is TGTGCCATCAGTGGACAGGGCCTGAACACTGAAGCTTTCTTT.

This clonotype was detected many times. The chain links TRBV28 to TRBJ1-5, with D tentatively TRBD1 (5 bases). With 3 bases removed from V and 0 bases from J, the gap between germline ends came to 21 bases. In germline, CDR1 is MDHEN, CDR2 SYDVKM. The CDR3 contains 19 residues. CDR3 residues: CASSFRSAGKFYSNQPQHF. The CDR3, as DNA: TGTGCCAGCAGTTTTCGGTCGGCAGGGAAGTTTTATAGCAATCAGCCCCAGCATTTT. The full variable domain, completed using reference TRBV28 and TRBJ1-5, is DVKVTQSSRYLVKRTGEKVFLECVQDMDHENMFWYRQDPGLGLRLIYFSYDVKMKEKGDIPEGYSVSREKKERFSLILESASTNQTSMYLCASSFRSAGKFYSNQPQHFGDGTRLSIL.

This clonotype was counted many times. The chain couples TRBV30 to TRBJ2-2, with D unclear. Germline V gene sequence: CDR1 GTSNPN, CDR2 SVGIG (reference sequence). The ends were cut back, 2 bases at V and 6 bases at J, with 13 bases in the middle. The CDR3 is made up of 14 amino acids. CDR3 in amino acids: CAWSSGVISGELFF. CDR3 in DNA: TGTGCCTGGAGTAGTGGGGTTATTTCCGGGGAGCTGTTTTTT.

V gene TRBV5-4 combines with J gene TRBJ2-2; D might be TRBD1 (5 bases). Per germline, CDR1 SGHNT and CDR2 YYREEE (reference sequence). This CDR3 is built from 15 residues. The V gene lost 0 bases and the J gene lost 5 bases, with 11 bases spanning the gap. The CDR3 DNA sequence: TGTGCCAGCAGCTTGGGGCAGGGTGAGACCGGGGAGCTGTTTTTT. This sequence encodes CASSLGQGETGELFF.

This clonotype was seen at least ten times. CDR3 loop: CASRGLAGVDEQYF. For the CDR3, the DNA is TGTGCCAGCAGGGGACTAGCGGGAGTGGACGAGCAGTACTTC. The V gene is TRBV28, the J gene TRBJ2-7, with TRBD2 matching 14 bases. V lost 6 bases and J lost 5; bases outside the gene matches: 3. The CDR3 covers 14 residues. Germline V gene sequence: CDR1 MDHEN, CDR2 SYDVKM.